This T cell receptor (beta chain) was identified during a study of shared clonotypes between healthy human individuals. Study-level information: Per donor, CD8 memory used one plate, CD8 naive used two, CD4 memory used three and CD4 naive used three. Points from the study as a whole: In having few donors, the study represented limited genetic and exposure-history diversity.

Note on this clone: Its antigen is undetermined.

There are 13 residues in the CDR3. Per germline, CDR1 LNHNV and CDR2 YYDKDF (reference sequence). V was trimmed by 0 bases and J by 5 bases, leaving 8 bases between them. Naive CD8 cells, CD45RO-negative and positively selected for CCR7, excluded terminally differentiated effector memory CD45RA+ cells. Healthy and HIV-negative, the adult donors had no recent acute infections or vaccinations. Each donor was a Caucasian adult residing in Nashville, Tennessee. This table comes from immunoSEQ multiplex PCR, and its TCRdb copy is limited to in-frame clones, with some not included. The repertoire holds about 580,000 clones, with roughly 98% as singletons.

The chain employs TRBV15 and TRBJ2-7, with D uncertain. This TCR came from a man aged 25 to 40 in good health. The sequenced sample consisted of naive CD8+ T cells sorted from blood. In nucleotides, the CDR3 is TGTGCCACCAGCAGAGAAAATCCCGACGAGCAGTACTTC. It encodes CATSRENPDEQYF.